Following are 10 T cell receptor beta chains from one sample sequenced in a study of CD8 T cells in ankylosing spondylitis (dated by TCRdb to the late 2010s). Library creation used 5' RACE. The sequencer listed for this sample is Illumina HiSeq 2500. In-frame beta chains were kept once TCRdb had trimmed the public reads at Q25 with fastp and called clones with MiXCR. Records with the same CDR3 protein are collapsed into one entry carrying the most frequent genes and DNA. In this sample the table shows some 800,000 distinct CDR3 sequences, about 12% of which occur a single time. The ten largest clones take up about 0.5% of the sample. Study-level results and caveats: A TCR beta motif of seven or eight highly homologous amino acid variants appeared characteristic of blood from ankylosing spondylitis patients.

Their recognized antigens are unknown. Source material: blood, either unsorted or a sorted T cell fraction (not recorded which). The source of these receptors is a male donor with ankylosing spondylitis.

There are many counts of this clonotype. The rearrangement uses TRBV20-1 and TRBJ2-7; 7 bases fit TRBD1. This CDR3 is built from 10 residues. The germline gives CDR1 DFQATT, CDR2 SNEGSKA (reference sequence). With V trimmed by 6 bases and J by 6 bases, 2 bases remained unmatched. The CDR3 sequence is CSASGGEQYF. In DNA form, the CDR3 reads TGCAGTGCATCAGGGGGCGAGCAGTACTTC.

This sequence joins TRBV5-1 and TRBJ2-3, with 7 positions matching TRBD2. V trimming: 7 bases; J trimming: 6 bases; junction bases outside the gene matches: 5. Germline V gene data show CDR1 as SGHRS and CDR2 as YFSETQ. This CDR3 is 12 amino acids long. The CDR3 region has the DNA TGCGCCAGCGGGGACTACCTTGATACGCAGTATTTT. Translating gives CASGDYLDTQYF. Together with reference TRBV5-1 and TRBJ2-3, the CDR3 gives the full variable domain: KAGVTQTPRYLIKTRGQQVTLSCSPISGHRSVSWYQQTPGQGLQFLFEYFSETQRNKGNFPGRFSGRQFSNSRSEMNVSTLELGDSALYLCASGDYLDTQYFGPGTRLTVL.

This clonotype was counted a few times. The V and J genes are TRBV20-1 and TRBJ2-5, with a possible D match to TRBD2 (6 bases). Between the trimmed V and J ends, which lost 3 bases and 5 bases, there was a span of 19 bases. This CDR3 has 15 residues. The germline gives CDR1 DFQATT, CDR2 SNEGSKA (reference sequence). The CDR3 here is CSARDPRGSGETQYF. CDR3 bases: TGCAGTGCTAGGGATCCTCGGGGGTCTGGGGAGACCCAGTACTTC.

The chain employs TRBV4-1 and TRBJ1-2, with 9 bases lining up with TRBD1. Germline V gene lookup returns CDR1 MGHRA and CDR2 YSYEKL. The V and J ends lost 3 bases and 0 bases, in that order; junction bases with no gene match: 5. The CDR3 consists of 16 residues. Written as DNA, the CDR3 is TGCGCCAGCAGCCAGGGGACAGGGTACACTAACTATGGCTACACCTTC. Its protein is CASSQGTGYTNYGYTF.

This clonotype was picked up many times. The rearrangement uses TRBV9 and TRBJ2-2; 8 nucleotides agree with TRBD1. V gave up 6 bases and J gave up 1 base; unmatched junction bases: 5. Germline values: CDR1 SGDLS, CDR2 YYNGEE. The CDR3 has 15 amino acids. CDR3 sequence: CASTSGTGNTGELFF. The CDR3 bases are TGTGCCAGCACTTCGGGGACAGGGAACACCGGGGAGCTGTTTTTT.

V usage is TRBV11-1 and J usage is TRBJ2-7; maybe TRBD2 (6 bases). Trimming left V 4 bases short and J 2 bases short, with 18 bases between. CDR1 and CDR2 from the germline V gene are SGHAT and FQDESV (reference sequence). There are 16 residues in the CDR3. The CDR3 DNA follows: TGTGCCAGCAGCTCCCGTAGGAGGGACCCCCCCTACGAGCAGTACTTC. It is translated as CASSSRRRDPPYEQYF.

This clonotype was counted only a few times. CDR3 DNA sequence: TGTGCCAGCAGCCAGACAGGGTTCTATGGCTACACCTTC. It translates to CASSQTGFYGYTF. This chain links TRBV3-1 with TRBJ1-2; 7 nucleotides line up with TRBD1. From germline, CDR1 is LGHDT and CDR2 YNNKEL (reference sequence). Trimming removed 3 bases from V and 4 bases from J; junction bases left unmatched: 2. The CDR3 has 13 amino acids.

This clonotype was detected many times. The chain combines TRBV20-1 with TRBJ1-5, with D unresolved. V shed 0 bases and J shed 4 bases, with 7 bases lying between them. The germline gives CDR1 DFQATT, CDR2 SNEGSKA (reference sequence). The CDR3 is made up of 13 amino acids. CDR3 residues: CSAREVGNQPQHF. CDR3 bases: TGCAGTGCTAGAGAGGTAGGGAATCAGCCCCAGCATTTT.

This CDR3 is CASSLRGGGQETQYF. The CDR3 DNA reads as TGTGCCAGCAGCTTAAGAGGAGGGGGGCAAGAGACCCAGTACTTC. The rearrangement uses TRBV7-3 and TRBJ2-5, with D perhaps matching TRBD1 or TRBD2 (6 bases each). This CDR3 comprises 15 residues. Germline CDR1 is SGHTA and CDR2 is FQGTGA. Trimming shortened V by 1 base and J by 2 bases, and 11 bases separated the two germline ends.

This clonotype was counted a few times. The chain has TRBV10-3 and TRBJ2-5; unclear D gene. Germline-derived CDR1 and CDR2 are ENHRY and SYGVKD. The length of the CDR3 is 13 residues. V was pared by 10 bases and J by 2 bases, with 14 bases between. Written as DNA, the CDR3 is TGTGCCACCACGGCCGCGCAACAAGAGACCCAGTACTTC. Its translation: CATTAAQQETQYF.